Below, one T cell receptor beta chain is given with its context. Its antigen is as yet unknown. The entry originates in a study of T-cell reconstitution after alpha-beta-depleted transplantation in children. General study points: Reported findings indicate that, about two months after transplant, alpha-beta T cells came from several hundred expanded clones, which were derived from non-depleted graft cells. Some patients showed high day-60 TCRbeta diversity, which derived from surviving recipient T cells and thymic progenitors. The authors attributed T-cell counts and diversity one year after transplant mostly to newly produced T cells.

This CDR3 is built from 14 residues. CDR1 SNHLY and CDR2 FYNNEI come from the germline V gene. V shed 4 bases, J shed 4 bases, and the junction held 4 bases outside the gene matches. A library of TCRbeta sequences, prepared with unique molecular identifiers, was generated. TCRdb fed the PCR reads into MiXCR, producing one record per CDR3 protein. Here the sample spans about 900,000 distinct CDR3 sequences, around 30% being singletons. Sequenced here: PBMCs, mostly from graft donor cells, sampled 360 days after TCRalphabeta/CD19-depleted stem cell transplant. The chain links TRBV2 to TRBJ2-1; TRBD2 agrees at 7 bases. This receptor was identified in a boy younger than two who had a stem cell transplant for SCID, so the T cells may come from the graft donor. CDR3 region: CASSVRGVYNEQFF. The CDR3 DNA reads TGTGCCAGCAGTGTCCGGGGGGTTTACAATGAGCAGTTCTTC. The entire variable domain, with the rest obtained from reference TRBV2 and TRBJ2-1, is as follows: EPEVTQTPSHQVTQMGQEVILRCVPISNHLYFYWYRQILGQKVEFLVSFYNNEISEKSEIFDDQFSVERPDGSNFTLKIRSTKLEDSAMYFCASSVRGVYNEQFFGPGTRLTVL.